The 32 T cell receptor beta chains below all came from one sample that was sequenced in a study of cytomegalovirus exposure and HLA in healthy donors. Sequencing used immunoSEQ multiplex PCR; TCRdb keeps in-frame clones, though not all of them. This table has 150,000 to 200,000 clones, around 89% appearing once. Source material: PBMCs. These receptors were obtained from a man aged 18 to 30 in good health and CMV-seronegative.

CDR3 protein: CASSLNTPGQKETQYF. DNA for the CDR3: TGCGCCAGCAGCTTGAACACACCGGGACAGAAAGAGACCCAGTACTTC. This chain connects TRBV5-1 to TRBJ2-5; 7 nucleotides match TRBD1. Germline V gene data show CDR1 as SGHRS and CDR2 as YFSETQ. The CDR3 contains 16 residues. Trimming removed 1 base from V and 3 bases from J; junction bases left unmatched: 9.

The J gene is TRBJ1-2, the V gene TRBV6-5; 10 bases fit TRBD1. Germline assignment: CDR1 MNHEY and CDR2 SVGAGI. The CDR3 loop spans 13 amino acids. The J segment lost 4 bases and the V segment lost 5 bases, leaving 1 base of the junction unmatched. CDR3 sequence reads: CASSRDRGYGYTF. CDR3 nucleotide sequence: TGTGCCAGCAGTCGGGACAGGGGCTATGGCTACACCTTC.

The chain couples TRBV6-5 to TRBJ1-1; D is possibly TRBD1 (5 bases). CDR3 size: 15 residues. Germline CDR1 and CDR2: MNHEY and SVGAGI. Trimming pared 2 bases from V and 0 bases from J, leaving 10 bases between. CDR3 residues: CASSYDGAMNTEAFF. CDR3 nucleotide sequence: TGTGCCAGCAGTTACGATGGGGCAATGAACACTGAAGCTTTCTTT.

The chain recombines TRBV7-2 with TRBJ1-1, with 7 nucleotides matching TRBD1. Germline CDR1 reads SGHTA; CDR2 reads FQGNSA. The V segment lost 4 bases and the J segment 4 bases; nucleotides outside the gene matches: 3. The CDR3 loop spans 13 amino acids. The CDR3: CASSSQGGTEAFF. The CDR3 DNA is TGTGCCAGCAGCTCTCAGGGGGGCACTGAAGCTTTCTTT.

The rearrangement uses TRBV27 and TRBJ1-6, with no clear D. The CDR3 length is 16 residues. Germline-derived CDR1 and CDR2 are MNHEY and SMNVEV (reference sequence). Trimming took 5 bases from V and 4 from J, leaving 15 bases between them. The CDR3: CASSLRGSLYNSPLHF. The CDR3, as DNA: TGTGCCAGCAGTCTCCGCGGGAGCCTATATAATTCACCCCTCCACTTT.

This rearrangement joins TRBV29-1 to TRBJ2-1; 9 nucleotides align to TRBD2. The CDR3 has 12 residues. Germline trimming cut 4 bases from V and 8 bases from J; bases unmatched to any gene: 3. The germline CDR1 and CDR2 sequences are SQVTM and ANQGSEA. In DNA, the CDR3 is TGCAGCGTTGTTAGCGGGGGACATGAGCAGTTCTTC. Protein sequence: CSVVSGGHEQFF.

Only a few counts were recorded for this clone. The chain carries TRBV18 and TRBJ1-2, with a weak D call TRBD1 (5 bases). V lost 0 bases and J 4 bases, leaving 12 bases between the germline ends. CDR1 and CDR2 (germline): KGHSH, LQKENI. This CDR3 contains 15 residues. The CDR3: CASSPPADRAYGYTF. CDR3 DNA sequence: TGTGCCAGCTCACCACCGGCTGACAGAGCCTATGGCTACACCTTC.

This sequence joins TRBV7-9 and TRBJ1-2; D perhaps matches TRBD1 (6 bases). V gave up 1 base and J gave up 6 bases, with 9 bases separating them. The CDR3 contains 13 residues. The germline gives CDR1 SEHNR, CDR2 FQNEAQ (reference sequence). CDR3 residues: CASSLGQDNGYTF. In DNA form, the CDR3 reads TGTGCCAGCAGCTTAGGACAGGATAATGGCTACACCTTC. The variable domain in full, completed from reference TRBV7-9 and TRBJ1-2, reads DTGVSQNPRHKITKRGQNVTFRCDPISEHNRLYWYRQTLGQGPEFLTYFQNEAQLEKSRLLSDRFSAERPKGSFSTLEIQRTEQGDSAMYLCASSLGQDNGYTFGSGTRLTVV.

This clone occurred a few times. The chain joins TRBV4-3 to TRBJ1-5, with 11 bases matching TRBD1. Germline-derived CDR1 and CDR2 are LGHNA and YSLEER. V trimming: 0 bases; J trimming: 6 bases; junction bases outside the gene matches: 7. The CDR3 has 17 residues. CDR3 DNA: TGCGCCAGCAGCCAAGATTTAGGACAGGGGGCCGGTCAGCCCCAGCATTTT. Translated: CASSQDLGQGAGQPQHF.

The gene calls are TRBV7-2 and TRBJ1-3, with 8 bases fitting TRBD1. V dropped 1 base and J dropped 8; count of bases not matched to a gene: 4. This CDR3 has 14 amino acids. CDR1 is SGHTA and CDR2 is FQGNSA in the germline V gene. CDR3 nucleotide sequence: TGTGCCAGCAGCTTAGGCCAGGGGGCGTACACCATATATTTT. Translation gives CASSLGQGAYTIYF.

This sequence joins TRBV11-2 and TRBJ2-3, with 13 bases fitting TRBD2. Germline V lookup: CDR1 SGHAT, CDR2 FQNNGV. The CDR3 is 18 amino acids. V lost 4 bases and J lost 0; bases outside the gene matches: 7. In nucleotides, the CDR3 is TGTGCCAGCAGCTCGGGACTAGCGGGATATCGCAGCACAGATACGCAGTATTTT. Amino acids: CASSSGLAGYRSTDTQYF. The variable domain in full, completed from reference TRBV11-2 and TRBJ2-3, reads EAGVAQSPRYKIIEKRQSVAFWCNPISGHATLYWYQQILGQGPKLLIQFQNNGVVDDSQLPKDRFSAERLKGVDSTLKIQPAKLEDSAVYLCASSSGLAGYRSTDTQYFGPGTRLTVL.

This clone was observed a few times. The rearrangement joins TRBV6-5 to TRBJ2-2, with 9 bases that match TRBD2. This CDR3 spans 16 amino acids. With 2 bases clipped from V and 3 bases from J, the junction kept 4 bases outside the gene matches. Germline V CDR1 and CDR2: MNHEY, SVGAGI. This chain's CDR3 is CASSYRGRAHTGELFF. The CDR3 DNA reads TGTGCCAGCAGTTACCGCGGGAGGGCCCACACCGGGGAGCTGTTTTTT.

The table lists this clone with a count of one. The chain carries TRBV4-2 and TRBJ2-7; the D gene is possibly TRBD1 (11 bases). The CDR3 has 20 residues. V shed 4 bases and J shed 4 bases, with 32 bases lying between them. Germline V gives CDR1 LGHNA, CDR2 YNFKEQ. The CDR3, as DNA: TGTGCCAGCAGCCGAAGCCCGGGACAGGGGGGGCCTAGCGGGAGTTACGAGCAGTACTTC. Translating gives CASSRSPGQGGPSGSYEQYF.

The chain recombines TRBV19 with TRBJ1-5; the match to TRBD1 covers 7 bases. CDR1 is LNHDA and CDR2 is SQIVND in the germline V gene (reference sequence). CDR3 length: 15 residues. J gave up 5 bases and V 4 bases, and 8 bases lay outside the gene matches. The CDR3 coding sequence is TGTGCCAGTAGTACAAGACAGGGCGAGGATCAGCCCCAGCATTTT. Translation: CASSTRQGEDQPQHF.

The rearrangement links TRBV6-1 to TRBJ1-5, with 7 positions matching TRBD1. The germline V gene encodes CDR1 MNHNS and CDR2 SASEGT. The V gene end was trimmed by 6 bases and the J gene end by 7 bases; junction bases not matched to a gene: 6. CDR3 size: 13 residues. The CDR3 spells CASSDRDRQPQHF. In DNA, the CDR3 is TGTGCCAGCAGCGACAGGGATCGACAGCCCCAGCATTTT.

The sample holds a few counts of this clone. The rearrangement uses TRBV19 and TRBJ2-2, with a tentative D call TRBD1 (6 bases). This CDR3 is 13 amino acids long. Between the trimmed V and J ends, which lost 7 bases and 3 bases, there was a span of 9 bases. Germline loops: CDR1 LNHDA, CDR2 SQIVND (reference sequence). CDR3 region: CASIQGYTGELFF. The DNA for the CDR3 is TGTGCCAGTATACAGGGCTACACCGGGGAGCTGTTTTTT.

The genes are TRBV11-3 and TRBJ2-2; TRBD2 matches at 10 bases. Per germline, CDR1 SGHNT and CDR2 YENEEA. Trimming took 5 bases from V and 7 from J; bases not matched to a gene: 10. The CDR3 has 16 residues. CDR3 loop: CASSTPGLALGGELFF. In nucleotides, the CDR3 is TGTGCCAGCAGCACACCGGGACTAGCGTTAGGCGGGGAGCTGTTTTTT.

The rearrangement links TRBV19 to TRBJ1-5; TRBD1 agrees at 9 bases. With V trimmed by 6 bases and J by 0 bases, 0 bases remained unmatched. The germline V gene has CDR1 LNHDA and CDR2 SQIVND (reference sequence). The CDR3 runs 14 residues. This CDR3 is CASRGQGSNQPQHF. In DNA, the CDR3 is TGTGCCAGTAGGGGACAGGGTAGCAATCAGCCCCAGCATTTT.

The CDR3 loop reads CASSQAGVEDTQYF. For the CDR3, the DNA is TGCGCCAGCAGCCAGGCGGGAGTTGAAGATACGCAGTATTTT. The rearrangement joins TRBV4-3 to TRBJ2-3; the match to TRBD2 covers 7 bases. The germline V gene encodes CDR1 LGHNA and CDR2 YSLEER. This CDR3 has 14 residues. V shed 3 bases and J 5 bases; nucleotides not matched to a gene: 5.

The chain employs TRBV18 and TRBJ2-3; D possibly corresponds to TRBD1 (6 bases). The CDR3 spans 17 residues. With 6 bases removed from V and 1 base from J, the gap between germline ends came to 20 bases. From germline, CDR1 is KGHSH and CDR2 LQKENI. CDR3 sequence (DNA): TGTGCCAGCTCCCCGGGGTACAGGGAAAAGGGCACAGATACGCAGTATTTT. It yields the protein CASSPGYREKGTDTQYF. Combining the CDR3 with reference TRBV18 and TRBJ2-3 gives the whole variable domain NAGVMQNPRHLVRRRGQEARLRCSPMKGHSHVYWYRQLPEEGLKFMVYLQKENIIDESGMPKERFSAEFPKEGPSILRIQQVVRGDSAAYFCASSPGYREKGTDTQYFGPGTRLTVL.

V usage is TRBV7-9 and J usage is TRBJ2-3, with unresolved D. The V and J ends lost 0 bases and 4 bases respectively, with 8 bases between them. Germline assignment: CDR1 SEHNR and CDR2 FQNEAQ (reference sequence). This CDR3 has 14 residues. CDR3 nucleotides: TGTGCCAGCAGCTTAGCATCGACTGCAGATACGCAGTATTTT. This gives the protein CASSLASTADTQYF.

The chain recombines TRBV10-1 with TRBJ1-1; 9 bases match TRBD1. Germline CDR1 WNHNN, CDR2 SYGVQD (reference sequence). V dropped 7 bases and J dropped 5; count of bases not matched to a gene: 5. There are 13 residues in the CDR3. The CDR3 nucleotides are TGCGCCAGCAAACAGGGGGCCGGGACTGAAGCTTTCTTT. Its protein is CASKQGAGTEAFF.

The V gene is TRBV18, the J gene TRBJ1-5; possible D gene TRBD1, 5 bases. CDR1 is KGHSH, CDR2 LQKENI, per germline. V lost 2 bases and J 3 bases, leaving 11 bases between the germline ends. This CDR3 region has 15 residues. This chain's CDR3 is CASSPKTANNQPQHF. The DNA for the CDR3 is TGTGCCAGCTCACCAAAGACAGCTAACAATCAGCCCCAGCATTTT.

This chain connects TRBV28 to TRBJ1-1; TRBD1 agrees at 7 bases. This CDR3 contains 14 residues. V was clipped by 6 bases and J by 1 base; unmatched bases: 5. Looked up from germline, CDR1 is MDHEN and CDR2 is SYDVKM. The chain's CDR3 is CASRVGQTNTEAFF. The CDR3 bases are TGTGCCAGCAGGGTGGGACAGACGAACACTGAAGCTTTCTTT.

This clone showed up just once. CDR3 region: CASERRGGMGTEAFF. CDR3 in DNA: TGTGCCAGCGAACGACGGGGGGGCATGGGCACTGAAGCTTTCTTT. The chain uses TRBV6-6 and TRBJ1-1, with D possibly matching TRBD1 (6 bases). With 8 bases removed from V and 4 bases from J, the gap between germline ends came to 20 bases. CDR1 and CDR2 from the germline V gene are MNHNY and SVGAGI (reference sequence). The CDR3 extends over 15 amino acids.

CDR3 sequence reads: CASSEPGQGISGANVLTF. CDR3 DNA: TGTGCCAGCAGTGAGCCGGGACAGGGGATCTCTGGGGCCAACGTCCTGACTTTC. This chain connects TRBV6-1 to TRBJ2-6, with 10 nucleotides matching TRBD1. Germline assignment: CDR1 MNHNS and CDR2 SASEGT. CDR3 length: 18 residues. The V and J ends lost 3 bases and 0 bases, in that order; junction bases with no gene match: 5.

The V gene is TRBV7-9, the J gene TRBJ2-7, with D perhaps matching TRBD2 (6 bases). The length of the CDR3 is 13 residues. Trimming shortened V by 4 bases and J by 3 bases, and 10 bases separated the two germline ends. The V gene's germline CDR1 is SEHNR and CDR2 FQNEAQ (reference sequence). CDR3 residues: CASSSETSYEQYF. The DNA of the CDR3 is TGTGCCAGCAGCTCTGAGACTAGCTACGAGCAGTACTTC.

The chain links TRBV6-5 to TRBJ2-3; 8 bases align to TRBD1. The CDR3 runs 15 residues. In germline, CDR1 is MNHEY, CDR2 SVGAGI. Trimming took 4 bases from V and 1 from J; bases not matched to a gene: 4. The CDR3 region has the DNA TGTGCCAGCAGTTCGTTGACAGGGGGCACAGATACGCAGTATTTT. This gives the protein CASSSLTGGTDTQYF.

This clone was observed a single time. The V call is TRBV14, the J call TRBJ2-7; D call uncertain. Germline-derived CDR1 and CDR2 are SGHDN and FVKESK. This CDR3 comprises 14 residues. V was clipped by 2 bases and J by 1 base, with 9 bases between them. The CDR3 nucleotides are TGTGCCAGCAGCCAATCCAGGCCGTCCTACGAGCAGTACGTC. Encoded protein: CASSQSRPSYEQYV.

This chain uses TRBV7-2 with TRBJ1-2, with TRBD1 as a possible D gene (5 bases). CDR3 size: 13 residues. Trimming removed 3 bases at V and 3 bases at J, with 8 bases between. Looked up from germline, CDR1 is SGHTA and CDR2 is FQGNSA. CDR3 protein: CASSFRVDYGYTF. The CDR3 bases are TGTGCCAGCAGCTTCAGGGTCGACTATGGCTACACCTTC. Variable domain in full (rest from reference TRBV7-2 and TRBJ1-2): GAGVSQSPSNKVTEKGKDVELRCDPISGHTALYWYRQSLGQGLEFLIYFQGNSAPDKSGLPSDRFSAERTGGSVSTLTIQRTQQEDSAVYLCASSFRVDYGYTFGSGTRLTVV.

The chain recombines TRBV29-1 with TRBJ1-4, with D maybe TRBD1 (6 bases). The CDR3 has 13 residues. Per the germline V gene, CDR1 is SQVTM and CDR2 is ANQGSEA. V shed 5 bases and J shed 3 bases, with 10 bases lying between them. The CDR3: CSVWGHPNEKLFF. CDR3 sequence (DNA): TGCAGCGTTTGGGGACACCCTAATGAAAAACTGTTTTTT.

The V call is TRBV4-1, the J call TRBJ2-5, with D tentatively TRBD1 (5 bases). V was cut by 0 bases and J by 1 base, with 12 bases left in between. Germline V lookup: CDR1 MGHRA, CDR2 YSYEKL. This CDR3 is 16 amino acids long. CDR3 nucleotide sequence: TGCGCCAGCAGCCAAGAAGCCTCCCAGGGCCAAGAGACCCAGTACTTC. It encodes CASSQEASQGQETQYF.